Below are 27 T cell receptor beta chains sequenced from a single sample in a study of spatial heterogeneity in lung cancer. The sample's time point: blood at routine non-recurrence follow-up after resection. Sequencing of whole RNA from tumor, nontumor lung or frozen PBMC involved no sorting. Each CDR3 protein is one row after TCRdb ran MiXCR on the 5' RACE reads. The sample lists some 120,000 distinct CDR3 sequences, more than 9% occurring once. The sequenced sample was PBMCs, obtained at follow-up. These receptors were collected from a male donor with early-stage non-small cell lung cancer.

Ten or more counts support this clonotype. The CDR3 is CASSEGQGLDNEQFF. Written as DNA, the CDR3 is TGTGCCAGCAGTGAGGGACAGGGCCTGGACAATGAGCAGTTCTTC. The V and J genes are TRBV2 and TRBJ2-1; 9 bases map to TRBD1. Germline-derived CDR1 and CDR2 are SNHLY and FYNNEI. The CDR3 runs to 15 residues. The V gene end was trimmed by 3 bases and the J gene end by 5 bases; junction bases not matched to a gene: 5.

This clonotype was detected ten times or more. The chain is built from TRBV19 and TRBJ2-2, with a weak D call TRBD2 (5 bases). CDR1 LNHDA and CDR2 SQIVND come from the germline V gene (reference sequence). V was cut by 6 bases and J by 2 bases, with 10 bases left in between. This CDR3 region has 14 residues. The CDR3 loop is CASSPAGNTGELFF. For the CDR3, the DNA is TGTGCCAGTAGCCCGGCGGGTAACACCGGGGAGCTGTTTTTT.

This clonotype was seen many times. A read error may account for a junction end that differs from germline. This chain joins TRBV4-1 and TRBJ2-3, with D tentatively TRBD1 (7 bases). CDR3 length: 12 residues. Germline CDR1 reads MGHRA; CDR2 reads YSYEKL. CDR3 in DNA: TGCGCCAGCAGCCAAGCAGGGGGGAACCGTAATTTT. It codes for CASSQAGGNRNF.

In its sample, this clonotype was seen many times. The chain is built from TRBV4-3 and TRBJ1-5, with a possible D match to TRBD1 (6 bases). V was pared by 1 base and J by 2 bases, with 6 bases between. CDR1 and CDR2 (germline): LGHNA, YSLEER. The CDR3 runs 14 residues. CDR3 region: CASSQGTGNQPQHF. The CDR3 DNA follows: TGCGCCAGCAGCCAAGGGACAGGCAATCAGCCCCAGCATTTT.

This clonotype was recorded a few times. This sequence joins TRBV20-1 and TRBJ1-4; TRBD1 matches at 12 bases. Trimming removed 5 bases from V and 8 bases from J; junction bases left unmatched: 3. CDR1 is DFQATT and CDR2 is SNEGSKA in the germline V gene (reference sequence). This CDR3 spans 13 amino acids. The CDR3 region is CSAWDRGREKLFF. CDR3 nucleotides: TGCAGTGCTTGGGACAGGGGGCGAGAAAAACTGTTTTTT.

The chain joins TRBV5-6 to TRBJ1-5, with D maybe TRBD1 (5 bases). The V gene lost 3 bases and the J gene lost 3 bases, with 13 bases spanning the gap. Germline-derived CDR1 and CDR2 are SGHDT and YYEEEE. This CDR3 comprises 15 residues. The CDR3 reads CASSWGPDTNQPQHF. CDR3 in DNA: TGTGCCAGCAGCTGGGGCCCGGACACCAATCAGCCCCAGCATTTT.

This clonotype was counted a few times. The chain has TRBV20-1 and TRBJ2-3, with a possible D match to TRBD2 (6 bases). The CDR3 loop spans 16 amino acids. Trimming removed 1 base from V and 4 bases from J, with 18 bases in between. Germline loops: CDR1 DFQATT, CDR2 SNEGSKA (reference sequence). The CDR3: CSARGPGTWGADTQYF. CDR3 bases: TGCAGTGCTAGAGGACCCGGGACTTGGGGCGCAGATACGCAGTATTTT.

Points on this clonotype: A much more abundant neighbour one base away suggests this may be a read error. This chain links TRBV10-3 with TRBJ2-1, with D possibly TRBD2 on 5 matching bases. Trimming removed 7 bases at V and 0 bases at J, with 13 bases between. This CDR3 contains 15 residues. The germline V gene has CDR1 ENHRY and CDR2 SYGVKD. The CDR3 coding sequence is TGTGCCATCAATGTACCGGGAAGCTCCTACAATGAGCAGTTCTTC. The encoded protein is CAINVPGSSYNEQFF.

This clonotype has just a few counts. The rearrangement uses TRBV25-1 and TRBJ1-1, with unresolved D. V gave up 8 bases and J gave up 8 bases, with 12 bases separating them. The CDR3 consists of 11 residues. CDR1 is MGHDK, CDR2 SYGVNS, per germline. Written as DNA, the CDR3 is TGTGCCAGCTCCCCCGATCTAGAAGCTTTCTTT. It encodes CASSPDLEAFF.

The chain uses TRBV11-2 and TRBJ1-6, with 9 bases that match TRBD1. The CDR3 loop spans 16 amino acids. The V and J ends lost 2 bases and 9 bases, in that order; junction bases with no gene match: 8. In germline, CDR1 is SGHAT, CDR2 FQNNGV. The DNA of the CDR3 is TGTGCCAGCAGCTTAAGATCCGGACAGGGGTTTTCACCCCTCCACTTT. This encodes CASSLRSGQGFSPLHF.

This rearrangement joins TRBV4-2 to TRBJ2-3; TRBD2 agrees at 8 bases. V shed 0 bases, J shed 7 bases, and the junction held 12 bases outside the gene matches. The CDR3 sequence is 17 residues long. Germline values: CDR1 LGHNA, CDR2 YNFKEQ. The CDR3 nucleotides are TGTGCCAGCAGCCAAGATCTAGTAGCGGGGCTCTCTTATACGCAGTATTTT. Amino acids: CASSQDLVAGLSYTQYF.

In DNA form, the CDR3 reads TGTGCCAGCAGCTTCTTAGCGGGGGGCCTCGGAAAGACCCAGTACTTC. Translation gives CASSFLAGGLGKTQYF. This chain joins TRBV7-2 and TRBJ2-5, with 10 positions matching TRBD2. With 3 bases clipped from V and 6 bases from J, the junction kept 10 bases outside the gene matches. Germline V lookup: CDR1 SGHTA, CDR2 FQGNSA. CDR3 size: 16 residues.

This clonotype was counted at least ten times. V and J are TRBV7-9 and TRBJ1-4; D remains unclear. This CDR3 region has 15 residues. Trimming removed 3 bases at V and 8 bases at J, with 16 bases between. Per the germline V gene, CDR1 is SEHNR and CDR2 is FQNEAQ (reference sequence). The CDR3 sequence: CASSFGRALGEKLFF. The CDR3 DNA sequence: TGTGCCAGCAGCTTTGGGAGGGCCCTAGGGGAAAAACTGTTTTTT.

The chain links TRBV20-1 to TRBJ1-5, with 8 bases aligning to TRBD1. The CDR3 has 13 residues. With 6 bases clipped from V and 3 bases from J, the junction kept 4 bases outside the gene matches. Looked up from germline, CDR1 is DFQATT and CDR2 is SNEGSKA (reference sequence). This CDR3 is CSARTGPNQPQHF. The CDR3 nucleotides are TGCAGTGCCCGGACAGGGCCCAATCAGCCCCAGCATTTT.

This clonotype was observed at least ten times. The rearrangement links TRBV6-1 to TRBJ1-1; D uncertain. V shed 7 bases and J shed 1 base, with 10 bases lying between them. From germline, CDR1 is MNHNS and CDR2 SASEGT. The CDR3 is made up of 13 amino acids. CDR3 amino acids: CASIKGGNTEAFF. As DNA, the CDR3 is TGTGCCAGCATTAAAGGAGGGAACACTGAAGCTTTCTTT.

This clonotype was found many times. This rearrangement joins TRBV3-1 to TRBJ2-7, with a tentative D call TRBD2 (6 bases). CDR3 size: 14 residues. V was shortened by 5 bases and J by 2 bases, with 13 bases between the two germline ends. The germline V gene has CDR1 LGHDT and CDR2 YNNKEL (reference sequence). This CDR3 is CASSFRRGTYEQYF. CDR3 nucleotide sequence: TGTGCCAGCAGCTTCCGGCGGGGTACCTACGAGCAGTACTTC.

This clonotype has just a few counts. J is TRBJ1-4 and V is TRBV27; D is unresolved. CDR1 and CDR2 from the germline V gene are MNHEY and SMNVEV (reference sequence). The CDR3 is 15 amino acids. The germline V and J ends were trimmed by 0 bases and 8 bases, with 13 bases remaining between them. For the CDR3, the DNA is TGTGCCAGCAGTTTATCGGGCCCCCCGAGGGAAAAACTGTTTTTT. Its protein is CASSLSGPPREKLFF.

V is TRBV6-5 and J is TRBJ1-2; 10 bases map to TRBD1. Germline trimming cut 0 bases from V and 6 bases from J; bases unmatched to any gene: 7. Germline V lookup: CDR1 MNHEY, CDR2 SVGAGI. This CDR3 contains 16 residues. CDR3 protein: CASSYSYPGTGDGYTF. DNA of the CDR3: TGTGCCAGCAGTTACTCATACCCCGGGACAGGGGATGGCTACACCTTC.

This clonotype was counted between two and nine times. This chain connects TRBV5-6 to TRBJ2-2; 9 positions match TRBD2. CDR1 is SGHDT, CDR2 YYEEEE, per germline. The CDR3 length is 16 residues. V gave up 3 bases and J gave up 4 bases; unmatched junction bases: 7. The CDR3: CASSSASGAVTGELFF. The CDR3 nucleotides read TGTGCCAGCAGCTCCGCTAGCGGGGCGGTCACCGGGGAGCTGTTTTTT.

Ten or more counts support this clonotype. J is TRBJ1-2 and V is TRBV3-1; D unresolved. Trimming cost V 2 bases and J 2 bases, with 18 bases left between them. The CDR3 has 17 amino acids. From germline, CDR1 is LGHDT and CDR2 YNNKEL (reference sequence). CDR3 residues: CASSQLGRAGQNYGYTF. The DNA for the CDR3 is TGTGCCAGCAGCCAACTTGGGCGCGCCGGCCAAAACTATGGCTACACCTTC.

This clonotype was picked up a small number of times. J is TRBJ2-5 and V is TRBV7-2, with 10 bases lining up with TRBD2. V gave up 4 bases and J gave up 1 base; unmatched junction bases: 9. CDR3 size: 17 residues. Germline V lookup: CDR1 SGHTA, CDR2 FQGNSA. CDR3 nucleotide sequence: TGTGCCAGCAGCTCCCGGGATAGCGGGGGGTCCCAAGAGACCCAGTACTTC. Translating gives CASSSRDSGGSQETQYF.

This clonotype was seen only a few times. This chain joins TRBV11-3 and TRBJ2-1; the D gene is possibly TRBD2 (6 bases). CDR3 length equals 13 residues. The germline V and J ends were trimmed by 8 bases and 8 bases, with 16 bases remaining between them. Per the germline V gene, CDR1 is SGHNT and CDR2 is YENEEA. CDR3 loop: CASQVGGGHEQFF. Written as DNA, the CDR3 is TGTGCCAGCCAAGTGGGGGGTGGCCATGAGCAGTTCTTC.

This clonotype was detected only a few times. V gene TRBV7-8 combines with J gene TRBJ2-1; 13 nucleotides align to TRBD2. The trim removed 4 bases at V and 6 bases at J, leaving 6 bases unmatched. Germline V gene sequence: CDR1 SGHVS, CDR2 FQNEAQ. This CDR3 is 16 amino acids long. The CDR3 region is CASSSAGTSGANEQFF. In nucleotides, the CDR3 is TGTGCCAGCAGCTCCGCGGGGACTAGCGGGGCCAATGAGCAGTTCTTC.

This clonotype was counted only a few times. The gene calls are TRBV11-1 and TRBJ1-4; maybe TRBD1 (6 bases). The CDR3 is 14 amino acids. V shed 4 bases and J shed 8 bases, with 14 bases lying between them. Germline V lookup: CDR1 SGHAT, CDR2 FQDESV (reference sequence). CDR3 DNA: TGTGCCAGCAGCTCCAGGGGCGGTAACGAAAAACTGTTTTTT. This sequence encodes CASSSRGGNEKLFF.

This clonotype was detected many times. This rearrangement joins TRBV5-4 to TRBJ2-7, with 8 bases that match TRBD2. With V trimmed by 0 bases and J by 0 bases, 5 bases remained unmatched. Germline V gives CDR1 SGHNT, CDR2 YYREEE (reference sequence). This CDR3 has 16 residues. CDR3 loop: CASSLGGTSPSYEQYF. The DNA for the CDR3 is TGTGCCAGCAGCTTGGGTGGGACTAGTCCCTCCTACGAGCAGTACTTC.

There are many counts of this clonotype. The rearrangement links TRBV10-3 to TRBJ2-3; 9 positions agree with TRBD2. Germline V gene lookup returns CDR1 ENHRY and CDR2 SYGVKD. The CDR3 sequence is 15 residues long. Trimming removed 6 bases from V and 7 bases from J; junction bases left unmatched: 11. The CDR3 DNA sequence: TGTGCCATCAGGACCGGGACTAGCTTTTCAAATACGCAGTATTTT. It specifies CAIRTGTSFSNTQYF.

This clonotype was picked up many times. The chain is built from TRBV7-9 and TRBJ2-3; a weak D match, TRBD1 (5 bases). V lost 1 base to trimming and J lost 10 bases, with 15 bases between them. The CDR3 spans 14 residues. Germline V gene sequence: CDR1 SEHNR, CDR2 FQNEAQ (reference sequence). CDR3 region: CASSLEPTAKAQYF. The CDR3 bases are TGTGCCAGCAGCTTAGAACCGACAGCCAAGGCGCAGTATTTT.